This is a list of T cell receptor beta chains from one sample in a study of cytomegalovirus exposure and HLA in healthy donors. The protocol was immunoSEQ multiplex PCR, while the TCRdb copy is restricted to in-frame clones and leaves out a portion. The profile shows 200,000 to 250,000 clones, 87% of them singletons. Sequencing was carried out using PBMCs. The source is a woman aged 18-29 years in good health and CMV-seropositive. CDR3s include the opening cysteine and the closing phenylalanine or tryptophan. The D gene is left open where the match is weak. The listing skips clone size in some rows; elsewhere it reads once, few, many or a size class.

d_call: .; clone_size: .; j_call: TRBJ2-1; v_call: TRBV11-2; cdr3_aa: CASSWSGNEQFF; cdr3_nt: TGTGCCAGCAGCTGGTCGGGCAATGAGCAGTTCTTC
d_call: .; clone_size: .; j_call: TRBJ1-1; v_call: TRBV12-5; cdr3_aa: CASGSLSTLNTEAFF; cdr3_nt: TGTGCTAGTGGTTCTCTCTCGACACTGAACACTGAAGCTTTCTTT
d_call: TRBD2; clone_size: medium-sized; j_call: TRBJ2-1; v_call: TRBV5-4; cdr3_aa: CASSHRTSGSGNEQFF; cdr3_nt: TGTGCCAGCAGCCACCGGACTAGCGGAAGCGGCAATGAGCAGTTCTTC
d_call: .; clone_size: .; j_call: TRBJ1-1; v_call: TRBV13; cdr3_aa: CASSLEDRLNTEAFF; cdr3_nt: TGTGCCAGCAGCCTAGAGGACAGATTGAACACTGAAGCTTTCTTT
d_call: TRBD2; clone_size: .; j_call: TRBJ2-1; v_call: TRBV5-1; cdr3_aa: CASSLAPGLAGRGGGNEQFF; cdr3_nt: TGCGCCAGCAGCTTGGCCCCGGGACTAGCGGGAAGAGGAGGTGGCAATGAGCAGTTCTTC
d_call: TRBD1; clone_size: .; j_call: TRBJ1-1; v_call: TRBV4-1; cdr3_aa: CATQGVLTEAFF; cdr3_nt: TGCGCCACCCAGGGGGTATTGACTGAAGCTTTCTTT
d_call: TRBD2; clone_size: .; j_call: TRBJ2-1; v_call: TRBV7-2; cdr3_aa: CASSGLANYNEQFF; cdr3_nt: TGTGCCAGCAGCGGACTAGCGAACTACAATGAGCAGTTCTTC
d_call: .; clone_size: .; j_call: TRBJ2-7; v_call: TRBV9; cdr3_aa: CASSRASSAYEQYF; cdr3_nt: TGTGCCAGCTCCCGGGCTAGCAGTGCCTACGAGCAGTACTTC
d_call: .; clone_size: .; j_call: TRBJ1-5; v_call: TRBV27; cdr3_aa: CASSLFPGPQHF; cdr3_nt: TGTGCCAGCAGTTTATTCCCAGGGCCCCAGCATTTT
d_call: .; clone_size: .; j_call: TRBJ1-2; v_call: TRBV23-1; cdr3_aa: CASSQSPGISLYGYTF; cdr3_nt: TGCGCCAGCAGTCAATCCCCCGGGATCTCGCTTTATGGCTACACCTTC
d_call: TRBD2; clone_size: .; j_call: TRBJ2-2; v_call: TRBV29-1; cdr3_aa: CSVATSGTNTGELFF; cdr3_nt: TGCAGCGTCGCGACTAGCGGAACCAACACCGGGGAGCTGTTTTTT
d_call: TRBD1; clone_size: .; j_call: TRBJ2-2; v_call: TRBV19; cdr3_aa: CASNMGQHTGELFF; cdr3_nt: TGTGCCAGTAACATGGGACAGCACACCGGGGAGCTGTTTTTT
d_call: TRBD1; clone_size: .; j_call: TRBJ1-2; v_call: TRBV6-5; cdr3_aa: CASSRTGGGGYTF; cdr3_nt: TGTGCCAGCAGTCGTACAGGGGGCGGAGGCTACACCTTC
d_call: .; clone_size: .; j_call: TRBJ2-7; v_call: TRBV5-6; cdr3_aa: CASSRSPYEQYF; cdr3_nt: TGTGCCAGCAGCCGAAGCCCCTACGAGCAGTACTTC
d_call: TRBD1; clone_size: few; j_call: TRBJ2-7; v_call: TRBV25-1; cdr3_aa: CATMDRVYEQYF; cdr3_nt: TGTGCCACGATGGACAGGGTCTACGAGCAGTACTTC
d_call: .; clone_size: .; j_call: TRBJ2-7; v_call: TRBV6-1; cdr3_aa: CASSPRGYSYEQYF; cdr3_nt: TGTGCCAGCAGTCCGCGGGGATACTCCTACGAGCAGTACTTC
d_call: .; clone_size: .; j_call: TRBJ1-1; v_call: TRBV18; cdr3_aa: CASSPQGDTEAFF; cdr3_nt: TGTGCCAGCTCACCACAGGGGGACACTGAAGCTTTCTTT
d_call: .; clone_size: .; j_call: TRBJ2-7; v_call: TRBV9; cdr3_aa: CASSPPDRIGPYEQYF; cdr3_nt: TGTGCCAGCAGCCCTCCGGACAGAATCGGCCCCTACGAGCAGTACTTC
d_call: .; clone_size: .; j_call: TRBJ1-1; v_call: TRBV27; cdr3_aa: CASSSTAGPHAEHVF; cdr3_nt: TGTGCCAGCAGTTCCACCGCAGGGCCCCATGCGGAGCATGTCTTT
d_call: .; clone_size: .; j_call: TRBJ2-3; v_call: TRBV10-3; cdr3_aa: CAISGLNTDTQYF; cdr3_nt: TGTGCCATCAGTGGACTGAACACAGATACGCAGTATTTT
d_call: TRBD1; clone_size: .; j_call: TRBJ1-2; v_call: TRBV18; cdr3_aa: CASSPGTVSNYGYTF; cdr3_nt: TGTGCCAGCTCACCTGGGACAGTGTCAAACTATGGCTACACCTTC
d_call: TRBD2; clone_size: .; j_call: TRBJ2-7; v_call: TRBV7-9; cdr3_aa: CASSFTPGLASSYEQYF; cdr3_nt: TGTGCCAGCAGCTTTACACCGGGACTAGCGAGCTCCTACGAGCAGTACTTC
d_call: TRBD1; clone_size: .; j_call: TRBJ1-3; v_call: TRBV5-1; cdr3_aa: CASSLGQGQSGNTIYF; cdr3_nt: TGCGCCAGCAGCTTGGGACAGGGGCAGAGTGGAAACACCATATATTTT
d_call: .; clone_size: .; j_call: TRBJ1-3; v_call: TRBV9; cdr3_aa: CASSATLVSGNTIYF; cdr3_nt: TGTGCCAGCAGCGCTACCCTGGTCTCTGGAAACACCATATATTTT
d_call: .; clone_size: .; j_call: TRBJ1-1; v_call: TRBV10-1; cdr3_aa: CASSNDRSITEAFF; cdr3_nt: TGCGCCAGCAGTAATGACAGGTCCATCACTGAAGCTTTCTTT
d_call: .; clone_size: .; j_call: TRBJ2-7; v_call: TRBV27; cdr3_aa: CASSYQINYEQYF; cdr3_nt: TGTGCCAGCAGTTATCAGATTAACTACGAGCAGTACTTC
d_call: TRBD2; clone_size: .; j_call: TRBJ2-1; v_call: TRBV27; cdr3_aa: CASCIASGRALNEQFF; cdr3_nt: TGTGCCAGCTGTATAGCTAGCGGGAGGGCCTTAAATGAGCAGTTCTTC
d_call: TRBD1; clone_size: .; j_call: TRBJ2-7; v_call: TRBV27; cdr3_aa: CASSLLDRGGFYEQYF; cdr3_nt: TGTGCCAGCAGTTTACTAGACAGGGGGGGATTCTACGAGCAGTACTTC
d_call: .; clone_size: .; j_call: TRBJ1-4; v_call: TRBV9; cdr3_aa: CASSLTGTVDGGEKLFF; cdr3_nt: TGTGCCAGCAGTCTGACAGGAACGGTTGATGGGGGTGAAAAACTGTTTTTT
d_call: TRBD2; clone_size: .; j_call: TRBJ2-1; v_call: TRBV30; cdr3_aa: CAWSPGSGVNEQFF; cdr3_nt: TGTGCCTGGAGTCCGGGAAGCGGGGTAAATGAGCAGTTCTTC
d_call: .; clone_size: once; j_call: TRBJ2-1; v_call: TRBV27; cdr3_aa: CASSGQDWYSYNEQFF; cdr3_nt: TGTGCCAGCAGCGGTCAGGACTGGTACTCCTACAATGAGCAGTTCTTC
d_call: .; clone_size: few; j_call: TRBJ1-5; v_call: TRBV27; cdr3_aa: CASSLSYLQPQHF; cdr3_nt: TGTGCCAGCAGTTTATCATATCTTCAGCCCCAGCATTTT
d_call: .; clone_size: .; j_call: TRBJ1-1; v_call: TRBV6-1; cdr3_aa: CASQGAFF; cdr3_nt: TGTGCCAGCCAGGGGGCTTTCTTT